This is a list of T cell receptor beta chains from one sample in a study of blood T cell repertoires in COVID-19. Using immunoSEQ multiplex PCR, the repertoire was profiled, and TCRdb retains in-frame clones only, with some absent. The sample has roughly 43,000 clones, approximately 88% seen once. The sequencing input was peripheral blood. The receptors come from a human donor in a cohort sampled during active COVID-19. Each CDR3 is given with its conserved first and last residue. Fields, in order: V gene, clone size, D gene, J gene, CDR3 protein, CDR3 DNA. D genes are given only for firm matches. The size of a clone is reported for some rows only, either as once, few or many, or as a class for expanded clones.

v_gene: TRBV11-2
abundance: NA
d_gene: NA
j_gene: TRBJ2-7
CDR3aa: CASSLAGVGQYF
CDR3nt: TGTGCCAGCAGCTTAGCGGGAGTCGGGCAGTACTTC

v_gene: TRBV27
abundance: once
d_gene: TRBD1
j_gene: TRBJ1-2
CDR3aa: CASSLTPGGAYTF
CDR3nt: TGTGCCAGCAGTTTAACGCCAGGGGGAGCGTACACCTTC

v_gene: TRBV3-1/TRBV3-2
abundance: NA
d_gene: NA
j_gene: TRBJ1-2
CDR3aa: CASRFSGEGSYTF
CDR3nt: TGTGCCAGCAGGTTCTCGGGAGAGGGCTCCTACACCTTC

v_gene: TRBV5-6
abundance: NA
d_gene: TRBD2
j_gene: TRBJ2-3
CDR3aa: CASSLAGRGARTDTQYF
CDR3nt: TGTGCCAGCAGCTTGGCCGGGCGGGGGGCCCGCACAGATACGCAGTATTTT

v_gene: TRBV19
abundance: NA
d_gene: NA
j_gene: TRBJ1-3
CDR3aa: CASISRGGNTIYF
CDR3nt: TGTGCCAGTATTTCCCGCGGTGGAAACACCATATATTTT

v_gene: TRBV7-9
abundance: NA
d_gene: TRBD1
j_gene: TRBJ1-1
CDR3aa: CASSMDRGYNTEAFF
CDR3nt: TGTGCCAGCAGCATGGACAGGGGATATAACACTGAAGCTTTCTTT

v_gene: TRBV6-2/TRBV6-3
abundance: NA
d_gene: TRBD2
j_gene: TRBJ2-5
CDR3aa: CASSYLSGDFKETQYF
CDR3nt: TGTGCCAGCAGTTATCTCAGCGGGGACTTTAAAGAGACCCAGTACTTC

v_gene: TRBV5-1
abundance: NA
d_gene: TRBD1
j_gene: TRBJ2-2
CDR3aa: CASSLSGTGKTGELFF
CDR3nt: TGCGCCAGCAGCTTGTCCGGGACAGGGAAGACCGGGGAGCTGTTTTTT

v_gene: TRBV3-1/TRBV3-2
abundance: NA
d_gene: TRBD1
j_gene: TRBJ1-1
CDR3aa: CASRRDSLNTEAFF
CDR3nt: TGTGCCAGCAGGAGGGACAGTTTAAACACTGAAGCTTTCTTT

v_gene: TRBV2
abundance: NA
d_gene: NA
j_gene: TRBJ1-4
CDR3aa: CASSEYSFGEKLFF
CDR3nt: TGTGCCAGCAGTGAATACAGCTTCGGTGAAAAACTGTTTTTT

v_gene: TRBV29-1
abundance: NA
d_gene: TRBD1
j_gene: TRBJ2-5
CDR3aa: CSVSGGETQYF
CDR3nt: TGCAGCGTCTCAGGGGGAGAGACCCAGTACTTC

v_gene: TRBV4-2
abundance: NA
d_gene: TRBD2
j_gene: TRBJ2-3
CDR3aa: CASSQDPPGLAGKTRGNTQYF
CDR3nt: TGTGCCAGCAGCCAAGATCCGCCGGGACTAGCGGGCAAAACTAGGGGAAATACGCAGTATTTT

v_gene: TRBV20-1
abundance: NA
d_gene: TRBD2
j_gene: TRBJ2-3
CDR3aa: CSASRLAGGPRDTQYF
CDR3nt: TGCAGTGCTAGTAGGCTAGCGGGAGGGCCAAGGGATACGCAGTATTTT

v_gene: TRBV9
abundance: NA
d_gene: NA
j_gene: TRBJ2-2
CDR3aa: CASSQGKWGGELFF
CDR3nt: TGTGCCAGCAGCCAGGGTAAATGGGGCGGGGAGCTGTTTTTT

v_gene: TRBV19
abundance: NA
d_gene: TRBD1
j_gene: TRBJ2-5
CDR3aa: CASSIGQGARETQYF
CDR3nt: TGTGCCAGTAGTATTGGACAGGGGGCGAGGGAGACCCAGTACTTC

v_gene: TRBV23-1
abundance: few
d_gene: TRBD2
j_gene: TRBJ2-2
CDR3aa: CASSQKGGEVRGVTGELFF
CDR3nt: TGCGCCAGCAGCCAAAAAGGCGGGGAAGTTCGGGGGGTGACCGGGGAGCTGTTTTTT

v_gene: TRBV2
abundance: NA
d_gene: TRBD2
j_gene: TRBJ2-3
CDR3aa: CASSDTSGSNEDTQYF
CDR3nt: TGTGCCAGCAGTGACACTAGCGGGAGTAATGAAGATACGCAGTATTTT